This TCR beta chain was recorded in a study of PD-1 blockade in classical Hodgkin lymphoma. This CDR3 is 18 amino acids long. V was pared by 3 bases and J by 2 bases, with 13 bases of the junction left unmatched. CDR1 is LGHNA, CDR2 YNFKEQ, per germline. Regarding this clone: Its antigen remains unknown.

Time point given: cycle 4 day 1 (C4D1), after more than five weeks of nivolumab. Each patient experienced a relapse that followed autologous stem cell transplantation, and brentuximab vedotin exposure varied. Under best response, outcomes were complete response, partial response or progressive disease. Findings of the study overall: Reports described newly diagnosed patients as having lower baseline TCR diversity than healthy donors. CD4+ TCR diversity, unlike CD8+, climbed significantly by C4D1.

Clones were read by immunoSEQ multiplex PCR, and TCRdb kept only the in-frame ones, dropping some. This sample carries 20,000 to 25,000 clones, approximately 65% of them seen once, and the ten largest clones take roughly 30%. The V call is TRBV4-2, the J call TRBJ2-1; 7 nucleotides align to TRBD2. This material consisted of peripheral blood mononuclear cells (PBMCs), taken before the fourth cycle of nivolumab. This receptor was taken from a human donor with classical Hodgkin lymphoma. The DNA for the CDR3 is TGTGCCAGCAGCCATGGACTCTCCTCGGGAGGAACCTACAATGAGCAGTTCTTC. It yields the protein CASSHGLSSGGTYNEQFF.